Described below is a single T cell receptor (beta chain) sequence and its context. Methods used by the authors: Counts of nucleated cells, estimated from reference gene primer amplification, were obtained. Profiling relied on immunoSEQ multiplex PCR, and the TCRdb table lists in-frame clones only, not all of them. The V and J calls and clone size were taken over from that table, and D and trimming were inferred from the DNA. The top ten hold over 2% of the sample, which has more than 150,000 clones, approximately 90% seen once. This sample is drawn from a study of blood T cell repertoires in COVID-19. Study-level background: Acute and convalescent COVID-19 specimens originated in the United States, Italy and Spain. PBMCs, B-cell-depleted T cells, or T cells were the source of the cDNA or gDNA that made up the material.

The CDR3 is 14 amino acids. V shed 1 base and J shed 4 bases, with 11 bases lying between them. CDR1 and CDR2 (germline): SGHRS, YFSETQ. Sequencing was carried out using peripheral blood. The sequence came from a woman in her 70s with acute or convalescent COVID-19. The chain is built from TRBV5-1 and TRBJ1-2; TRBD1 is a possible D gene (6 bases). In nucleotides, the CDR3 is TGCGCCAGCAGCTTGCGACAGGAGCTCTATGGCTACACCTTC. It yields the protein CASSLRQELYGYTF.